Listed here is a single TCR beta chain. This specimen comes from a study of CD4 and CD8 cells across lung adenocarcinoma regions. TCRdb reanalysed the PCR reads using MiXCR and keeps one entry per CDR3 protein. The sample has about 7,600 distinct CDR3 sequences, roughly 44% seen once; the top ten hold around 95%. The CDR3 is made up of 13 amino acids. The germline V gene encodes CDR1 MNHNS and CDR2 SASEGT. Trimming removed 6 bases from V and 5 bases from J, with 13 bases in between. This rearrangement joins TRBV6-1 to TRBJ2-5; D is uncertain. The specimen sequenced was CD8+ T cells from the center of a lung tumor. The sequence was obtained from a male donor with lung adenocarcinoma. The CD4 and CD8 labels of this study may be unreliable. This CDR3 is CASSGPLGETQYF. CDR3 coding DNA: TGTGCCAGCAGCGGGCCCCTAGGGGAGACCCAGTACTTC.